The sequence of this TCR beta chain was determined in a study of cytomegalovirus exposure and HLA in healthy donors. Study information: A later analysis reported the same platform for the roughly 110 validation repertoires and the roughly 700 first-cohort repertoires.

As for this clone: Antigen: not known.

V lost 3 bases, J lost 0 bases, and 9 bases lay in between. The CDR3 length is 15 residues. Germline V CDR1 and CDR2: SGHNT, YYREEE (reference sequence). Study results and caveats: The authors listed around 150 TCR beta chains as cytomegalovirus-associated. It was confirmed in vitro that three of the CMV-associated chains were specific for CMV antigens.

Separation from the roughly 600-subject first cohort characterized the 120-subject validation cohort, to which the donors belonged. Profiled with immunoSEQ multiplex PCR; TCRdb holds only in-frame clones, not every one. The sample shows approximately 200,000 clones, approximately 84% of them seen only once. Sample: PBMCs. The sequence was obtained from a man aged 18 to 30 in good health and CMV-seropositive. The rearrangement joins TRBV5-4 to TRBJ2-2; weak D call: TRBD1 (5 bases). CDR3 loop: CASSWGSPNTGELFF. The CDR3 DNA reads TGTGCCAGCAGCTGGGGCTCTCCGAACACCGGGGAGCTGTTTTTT.